The 17 T cell receptor beta chains below all came from one sample that was sequenced in a study of cytomegalovirus exposure and HLA in healthy donors. The protocol was immunoSEQ multiplex PCR, while the TCRdb copy is restricted to in-frame clones and leaves out a portion. The sample shows about 400,000 clones, about nine tenths of them seen only once. The sequenced sample was PBMCs. These receptors all stem from a woman aged 18 to 35 in good health and CMV-seronegative.

V usage is TRBV29-1 and J usage is TRBJ2-1; possibly TRBD1 for D (5 bases). Germline assignment: CDR1 SQVTM and CDR2 ANQGSEA. V lost 0 bases, J lost 0 bases, and 12 bases lay in between. This CDR3 has 16 amino acids. The CDR3 region is CSVEDLRTFSYNEQFF. The CDR3 DNA follows: TGCAGCGTTGAAGATCTACGGACATTCTCCTACAATGAGCAGTTCTTC.

V gene TRBV4-1 combines with J gene TRBJ2-3, with 9 bases that match TRBD2. CDR1 is MGHRA and CDR2 is YSYEKL in the germline V gene. J gave up 4 bases and V 0 bases, and 8 bases lay outside the gene matches. CDR3 length: 17 residues. The CDR3 sequence is CASSQDSTSGSADTQYF. The CDR3 DNA follows: TGCGCCAGCAGCCAAGATTCGACTAGCGGTAGCGCAGATACGCAGTATTTT.

The V and J genes are TRBV14 and TRBJ2-7, with a tentative D call TRBD2 (5 bases). The germline gives CDR1 SGHDN, CDR2 FVKESK. CDR3 length: 14 amino acids. With 0 bases removed from V and 3 bases from J, the gap between germline ends came to 9 bases. The chain's CDR3 is CASSQEPEGYEQYF. The CDR3 bases are TGTGCCAGCAGCCAAGAACCAGAGGGCTACGAGCAGTACTTC. The entire variable domain, with the rest obtained from reference TRBV14 and TRBJ2-7, is as follows: EAGVTQFPSHSVIEKGQTVTLRCDPISGHDNLYWYRRVMGKEIKFLLHFVKESKQDESGMPNNRFLAERTGGTYSTLKVQPAELEDSGVYFCASSQEPEGYEQYFGPGTRLTVT.

The J gene is TRBJ2-7, the V gene TRBV18, with 8 positions matching TRBD1. Germline CDR1 reads KGHSH; CDR2 reads LQKENI. This CDR3 is built from 14 residues. V trimming: 5 bases; J trimming: 4 bases; junction bases outside the gene matches: 7. CDR3 sequence reads: CASSFDRGRYEQYF. In nucleotides, the CDR3 is TGTGCCAGCTCATTCGACAGGGGACGGTACGAGCAGTACTTC.

The chain has TRBV28 and TRBJ1-5; possible D gene TRBD1, 5 bases. CDR3 length equals 14 residues. V lost 7 bases to trimming and J lost 3 bases, with 13 bases between them. In germline, CDR1 is MDHEN, CDR2 SYDVKM. CDR3 in amino acids: CASTAGGVNQPQHF. CDR3 DNA sequence: TGTGCCAGCACCGCGGGGGGAGTCAATCAGCCCCAGCATTTT. The entire variable domain, with the rest obtained from reference TRBV28 and TRBJ1-5, is as follows: DVKVTQSSRYLVKRTGEKVFLECVQDMDHENMFWYRQDPGLGLRLIYFSYDVKMKEKGDIPEGYSVSREKKERFSLILESASTNQTSMYLCASTAGGVNQPQHFGDGTRLSIL.

The genes are TRBV6-1 and TRBJ1-5, with D tentatively TRBD1 (6 bases). Trimming took 6 bases from V and 1 from J, leaving 13 bases between them. This CDR3 has 15 amino acids. Germline CDR1 and CDR2: MNHNS and SASEGT. CDR3 bases: TGTGCCAGCAGCTACAGGGCAGGGAGCAATCAGCCCCAGCATTTT. It encodes CASSYRAGSNQPQHF.

This clone appeared a single time. The chain has TRBV18 and TRBJ1-3, with 7 bases aligning to TRBD1. CDR1 is KGHSH, CDR2 LQKENI, per germline. The trim removed 5 bases at V and 5 bases at J, leaving 3 bases unmatched. This CDR3 contains 13 residues. Here the CDR3 DNA reads TGTGCCAGCTCAACAGGGGATCGAAACACCATATATTTT. Translation gives CASSTGDRNTIYF. Full variable domain (missing parts from reference TRBV18 and TRBJ1-3): NAGVMQNPRHLVRRRGQEARLRCSPMKGHSHVYWYRQLPEEGLKFMVYLQKENIIDESGMPKERFSAEFPKEGPSILRIQQVVRGDSAAYFCASSTGDRNTIYFGEGSWLTVV.

The chain is built from TRBV5-1 and TRBJ1-2, with D possibly being TRBD1 (5 bases). The V end lost 2 bases, the J end lost 5 bases, and 19 bases lay between the germline ends. The CDR3 runs 16 residues. Looked up from germline, CDR1 is SGHRS and CDR2 is YFSETQ. The CDR3 DNA follows: TGCGCCAGCAGCTTTCGTGGGGGGTCGGCGATTTATGGCTACACCTTC. It codes for CASSFRGGSAIYGYTF.

V gene TRBV23-1 combines with J gene TRBJ1-2; D not resolved. TRBV23-1 is assigned to the ORF class and has an uncertain function. The V gene lost 0 bases and the J gene lost 1 base, with 12 bases spanning the gap. The CDR3 sequence is 16 residues long. The CDR3 DNA follows: TGCGCCAGCAGTCAATCCTGGGCTTTAGGTAACTATGGCTACACCTTC. Translated, it gives CASSQSWALGNYGYTF.

This chain links TRBV28 with TRBJ2-5; TRBD1 matches 9 bases. The junction had 5 bases not matched to a gene; V was cut back by 4 bases and J by 2 bases. Per germline, CDR1 MDHEN and CDR2 SYDVKM. The CDR3 length is 15 residues. The CDR3 loop reads CASSSPGQGQETQYF. CDR3 DNA: TGTGCCAGCAGTTCACCGGGACAGGGACAAGAGACCCAGTACTTC.

The rearrangement joins TRBV4-1 to TRBJ2-1; TRBD2 matches 11 bases. The CDR3 runs 16 residues. Germline trimming cut 0 bases from V and 6 bases from J; bases unmatched to any gene: 4. The V gene's germline CDR1 is MGHRA and CDR2 YSYEKL. The CDR3 spells CASSQDGSGGVNEQFF. The DNA for the CDR3 is TGCGCCAGCAGCCAAGATGGTAGCGGGGGGGTCAATGAGCAGTTCTTC.

This clone has only a few counts. This chain joins TRBV4-1 and TRBJ2-7; the D gene is possibly TRBD1 (5 bases). The CDR3 covers 15 residues. Deletions cut 1 base from V and 2 bases from J, with 12 bases between. Germline V CDR1 and CDR2: MGHRA, YSYEKL. CDR3 loop: CASSQAAGNPYEQYF. DNA of the CDR3: TGCGCCAGCAGCCAAGCCGCAGGGAACCCCTACGAGCAGTACTTC.

The sample holds a few counts of this clone. The V gene is TRBV10-3, the J gene TRBJ1-5, with TRBD1 matching 8 bases. This CDR3 is 14 amino acids long. The germline gives CDR1 ENHRY, CDR2 SYGVKD. V lost 5 bases to trimming and J lost 3 bases; unmatched junction nucleotides: 3. The chain's CDR3 is CAISKTGDNQPQHF. The CDR3 DNA sequence: TGTGCCATCAGTAAGACAGGGGACAATCAGCCCCAGCATTTT.

The chain is built from TRBV27 and TRBJ2-1, with 14 bases identical to TRBD2. The V segment lost 6 bases and the J segment 3 bases; nucleotides outside the gene matches: 7. CDR3 length equals 17 residues. From germline, CDR1 is MNHEY and CDR2 SMNVEV (reference sequence). The CDR3 here is CASRDRLAGGFYNEQFF. CDR3 in DNA: TGTGCCAGCAGGGACCGACTAGCGGGAGGGTTCTACAATGAGCAGTTCTTC.

This clone was observed a handful of times. The rearrangement links TRBV27 to TRBJ1-2; TRBD1 agrees at 10 bases. Trimming took 4 bases from V and 8 from J; bases not matched to a gene: 4. Germline values: CDR1 MNHEY, CDR2 SMNVEV (reference sequence). The CDR3 is 13 amino acids. The CDR3 protein is CASSWTGGRGYTF. For the CDR3, the DNA is TGTGCCAGCAGTTGGACAGGGGGTCGCGGCTACACCTTC.

The chain combines TRBV7-9 with TRBJ2-2; tentatively, D is TRBD1 (6 bases). Trimming stripped 0 bases from V and 6 bases from J, with 8 bases between. CDR1 and CDR2 (germline): SEHNR, FQNEAQ (reference sequence). The CDR3 is 14 residues long. This CDR3 reads CASSLAGGAGELFF. CDR3 DNA sequence: TGTGCCAGCAGCTTAGCAGGGGGTGCCGGGGAGCTGTTTTTT. Using reference TRBV7-9 and TRBJ2-2 for the parts outside the CDR3, the full variable domain is DTGVSQNPRHKITKRGQNVTFRCDPISEHNRLYWYRQTLGQGPEFLTYFQNEAQLEKSRLLSDRFSAERPKGSFSTLEIQRTEQGDSAMYLCASSLAGGAGELFFGEGSRLTVL.

This clone came up a few times. The identical CDR3 is also encoded by other nucleotide sequences in the sample. The chain couples TRBV27 to TRBJ1-5; possibly TRBD1 for D (6 bases). Germline CDR1 reads MNHEY; CDR2 reads SMNVEV (reference sequence). Trimming removed 5 bases at V and 4 bases at J, with 12 bases between. The CDR3 is 14 residues long. The CDR3: CASSPGQSNQPQHF. The CDR3 bases are TGTGCCAGCAGTCCAGGACAGAGTAATCAGCCCCAGCATTTT.